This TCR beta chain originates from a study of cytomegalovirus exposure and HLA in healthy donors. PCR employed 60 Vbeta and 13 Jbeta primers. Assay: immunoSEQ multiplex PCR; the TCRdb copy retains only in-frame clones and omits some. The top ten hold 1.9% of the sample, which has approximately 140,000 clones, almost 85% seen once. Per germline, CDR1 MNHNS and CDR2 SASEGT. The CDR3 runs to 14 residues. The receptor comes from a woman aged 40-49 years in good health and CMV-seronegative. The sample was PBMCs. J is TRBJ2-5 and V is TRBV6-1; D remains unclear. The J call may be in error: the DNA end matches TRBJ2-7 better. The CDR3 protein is CASSEGLPPYEQYF. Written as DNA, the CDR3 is TGTGCCAGCAGTGAGGGCCTTCCCCCTTACGAGCAGTACTTC.